This T cell receptor (beta chain) was profiled in a study of cytomegalovirus exposure and HLA in healthy donors. With 60 Vbeta and 13 Jbeta primers, the PCR was carried out. TCRdb's table, derived via immunoSEQ multiplex PCR, lists solely in-frame clones and lacks some. The sample holds 95,000 or so clones, about three quarters seen once. Sequenced material: PBMCs. The receptor was derived from a woman aged 45-65 years in good health and CMV-seropositive.

The CDR3 nucleotides read TGTGCCAGCAGTTACTCGAGTGGGGGCCTAGAGACCCAGTACTTC. Its protein is CASSYSSGGLETQYF. The rearrangement links TRBV6-5 to TRBJ2-5; TRBD1 is a possible D gene (6 bases). The V and J ends lost 0 bases and 4 bases respectively, with 12 bases between them. The CDR3 runs to 15 residues. Looked up from germline, CDR1 is MNHEY and CDR2 is SVGAGI.